The next 32 T cell receptor beta chains were all read from a single sample in a study of cytomegalovirus exposure and HLA in healthy donors. The PCR contained 60 Vbeta and 13 Jbeta primers. The protocol was immunoSEQ multiplex PCR, while the TCRdb copy is restricted to in-frame clones and leaves out a portion. This repertoire shows 100,000 or so clones, 80% to 85% found once; its top ten account for around 6.9%. The sample taken for sequencing was PBMCs. The receptors stem from a man aged 30 to 45 in good health and CMV-seropositive.

The V and J genes are TRBV18 and TRBJ2-5, with D possibly matching TRBD2 (5 bases). The CDR3 spans 14 residues. The V gene's germline CDR1 is KGHSH and CDR2 LQKENI. The V and J ends lost 2 bases and 5 bases respectively, with 12 bases between them. The CDR3: CASSPSGSGETQYF. As DNA, the CDR3 is TGTGCCAGCTCACCATCGGGTTCGGGGGAGACCCAGTACTTC.

The chain combines TRBV12-5 with TRBJ2-3, with TRBD2 matching 7 bases. V shed 6 bases and J 8 bases; nucleotides not matched to a gene: 2. Germline V lookup: CDR1 LGHNT, CDR2 FRNRAP. The CDR3 consists of 11 residues. The CDR3 region is CASGIAGTQYF. DNA of the CDR3: TGTGCTAGTGGAATAGCGGGTACGCAGTATTTT.

The chain uses TRBV4-3 and TRBJ1-2; 7 bases align to TRBD1. V was pared by 1 base and J by 0 bases, with 14 bases of the junction left unmatched. CDR3 length equals 19 residues. Germline values: CDR1 LGHNA, CDR2 YSLEER. CDR3 coding DNA: TGCGCCAGCAGCCAAGGCAGGGGGTCACGGGGCCGTTCTAACTATGGCTACACCTTC. Encoded protein: CASSQGRGSRGRSNYGYTF.

This clone was recorded a few times. This rearrangement joins TRBV6-6 to TRBJ1-1; a possible D gene is TRBD1 (6 bases). CDR3 length equals 15 residues. V was cut by 5 bases and J by 0 bases, with 13 bases left in between. CDR1 and CDR2 (germline): MNHNY, SVGAGI (reference sequence). The CDR3 coding sequence is TGTGCCAGCAGTGGACAGAAATTTATGAACACTGAAGCTTTCTTT. Translating it yields CASSGQKFMNTEAFF.

The rearrangement uses TRBV2 and TRBJ1-1; D uncertain. CDR1 SNHLY and CDR2 FYNNEI come from the germline V gene. The CDR3 is 13 residues long. V was pared by 2 bases and J by 3 bases, with 7 bases between. The CDR3, as DNA: TGTGCCAGCAGTGAAAGGAGGTACACTGAAGCTTTCTTT. Amino acids: CASSERRYTEAFF.

J is TRBJ1-2 and V is TRBV27; D not certain. Germline CDR1 reads MNHEY; CDR2 reads SMNVEV (reference sequence). V lost 3 bases and J lost 5, with 31 bases in between. This CDR3 has 20 amino acids. As DNA, the CDR3 is TGTGCCAGCAGTTTCGCCCGCACAACGGCAGGCCGGCAGCTAACTTATGGCTACACCTTC. Translating gives CASSFARTTAGRQLTYGYTF.

The rearrangement uses TRBV27 and TRBJ2-2, with D possibly matching TRBD2 (6 bases). The V end lost 4 bases, the J end lost 2 bases, and 11 bases lay between the germline ends. Germline values: CDR1 MNHEY, CDR2 SMNVEV (reference sequence). This CDR3 is 15 amino acids long. The CDR3 region is CASSYAGLNTGELFF. The CDR3 DNA reads TGTGCCAGCAGTTATGCCGGACTAAACACCGGGGAGCTGTTTTTT.

The V gene is TRBV29-1, the J gene TRBJ1-4; D remains ambiguous. Germline V gene data show CDR1 as SQVTM and CDR2 as ANQGSEA. The CDR3 extends over 13 amino acids. Trimming removed 6 bases from V and 4 bases from J, with 12 bases in between. The CDR3 DNA follows: TGCAGCGTGAGACACGGGAATAATGAAAAACTGTTTTTT. As protein: CSVRHGNNEKLFF.

V is TRBV5-1 and J is TRBJ2-2; 11 bases are a match to TRBD2. The CDR3 contains 16 residues. Trimming cost V 3 bases and J 1 base; bases outside gene matches: 2. Germline-derived CDR1 and CDR2 are SGHRS and YFSETQ. The CDR3 DNA sequence: TGCGCCAGCAGCTCCGGGACTAGCGGGAACACCGGGGAGCTGTTTTTT. It is translated as CASSSGTSGNTGELFF.

V is TRBV6-5 and J is TRBJ1-1, with D possibly being TRBD1 (6 bases). This CDR3 region has 11 residues. V shed 8 bases and J shed 10 bases, with 14 bases lying between them. Germline V gene sequence: CDR1 MNHEY, CDR2 SVGAGI. The DNA for the CDR3 is TGTGCCAGCGGGGGGGGCGCGAGAGCTTTCTTT. Translated: CASGGGARAFF.

The chain joins TRBV19 to TRBJ2-6; D remains unclear. The length of the CDR3 is 17 residues. CDR1 LNHDA and CDR2 SQIVND come from the germline V gene (reference sequence). The V end was cut by 8 bases, the J end by 1 base, with 18 bases between. The CDR3 reads CASGDPRSASGANVLTF. The CDR3 DNA reads TGTGCCAGTGGTGACCCTCGCAGCGCTTCTGGGGCCAACGTCCTGACTTTC.

This clone was observed a single time. This chain joins TRBV4-1 and TRBJ2-2; 7 bases are a match to TRBD2. With V trimmed by 1 base and J by 4 bases, 12 bases remained unmatched. Germline CDR1 is MGHRA and CDR2 is YSYEKL. This CDR3 is built from 18 residues. The CDR3: CASSQGGASGVITGELFF. The CDR3 nucleotides read TGCGCCAGCAGCCAAGGGGGTGCCAGCGGGGTAATCACCGGGGAGCTGTTTTTT.

The rearrangement uses TRBV7-8 and TRBJ2-7, with D perhaps matching TRBD2 (6 bases). The CDR3 loop spans 14 amino acids. V lost 4 bases to trimming and J lost 2 bases, with 12 bases between them. Germline CDR1 reads SGHVS; CDR2 reads FQNEAQ. The CDR3 here is CASSSRRGTYEQYF. The CDR3, as DNA: TGTGCCAGCAGCTCCCGTCGGGGGACCTACGAGCAGTACTTC.

The chain couples TRBV7-2 to TRBJ2-5; 7 bases line up with TRBD1. The CDR3 has 13 residues. Losses at the gene ends were 5 bases for V and 5 bases for J; bases not matched to a gene: 5. Germline V gene data show CDR1 as SGHTA and CDR2 as FQGNSA. The CDR3: CASSPGRGETQYF. CDR3 bases: TGTGCCAGCAGCCCCGGCAGGGGGGAGACCCAGTACTTC. The variable domain in full, completed from reference TRBV7-2 and TRBJ2-5, reads GAGVSQSPSNKVTEKGKDVELRCDPISGHTALYWYRQSLGQGLEFLIYFQGNSAPDKSGLPSDRFSAERTGGSVSTLTIQRTQQEDSAVYLCASSPGRGETQYFGPGTRLLVL.

The chain couples TRBV5-6 to TRBJ2-2, with 9 bases identical to TRBD1. The CDR3 runs to 15 residues. Germline-derived CDR1 and CDR2 are SGHDT and YYEEEE. The V segment lost 2 bases and the J segment 6 bases; nucleotides outside the gene matches: 5. The CDR3 DNA is TGTGCCAGCAGCTTAGGACAGGGGTGGGCCGGGGAGCTGTTTTTT. Translated: CASSLGQGWAGELFF.

J is TRBJ2-7 and V is TRBV12-5; D gene ambiguous. Germline CDR1 LGHNT, CDR2 FRNRAP. The CDR3 covers 14 residues. The germline V and J ends were trimmed by 3 bases and 5 bases, with 14 bases remaining between them. CDR3 in amino acids: CASGLMGLDNEQYF. The CDR3 DNA is TGTGCTAGTGGTTTAATGGGCCTCGACAACGAGCAGTACTTC.

The genes are TRBV6-1 and TRBJ2-3, with D tentatively TRBD2 (5 bases). The CDR3 is 14 residues long. Per germline, CDR1 MNHNS and CDR2 SASEGT. V was cut by 5 bases and J by 4 bases, with 13 bases left in between. In DNA, the CDR3 is TGTGCCAGCAGTCCACCACTAGTCGCAGATACGCAGTATTTT. Translation: CASSPPLVADTQYF.

This sequence joins TRBV5-8 and TRBJ2-7; 13 bases are a match to TRBD2. The CDR3 is 15 amino acids. V shed 3 bases and J 3 bases; nucleotides not matched to a gene: 3. Germline V gene sequence: CDR1 SGHTS, CDR2 YDEGEE. The CDR3 protein is CASSWTSGGRYEQYF. Here the CDR3 DNA reads TGTGCCAGCAGCTGGACTAGCGGGGGCCGCTACGAGCAGTACTTC.

The chain is built from TRBV28 and TRBJ1-2, with 10 positions matching TRBD1. The germline V gene has CDR1 MDHEN and CDR2 SYDVKM. J lost 1 base, V lost 6 bases, and 11 bases had no gene match. This CDR3 has 17 amino acids. CDR3 in amino acids: CASSPEGQGILNYGYTF. CDR3 nucleotides: TGTGCCAGCAGCCCGGAGGGACAGGGGATTCTTAACTATGGCTACACCTTC.

The chain links TRBV9 to TRBJ1-1; no definite D call. V gave up 2 bases and J gave up 1 base, with 6 bases separating them. The germline CDR1 and CDR2 sequences are SGDLS and YYNGEE. The CDR3 has 13 residues. CDR3: CASSVPGNTEAFF. The CDR3 DNA sequence: TGTGCCAGCAGCGTCCCAGGGAACACTGAAGCTTTCTTT.

This chain connects TRBV5-1 to TRBJ1-2; D call uncertain. The germline V gene encodes CDR1 SGHRS and CDR2 YFSETQ. The CDR3 contains 15 residues. The germline V and J ends were trimmed by 6 bases and 0 bases, with 15 bases remaining between them. The CDR3 region has the DNA TGCGCCAGCACGGACGGGGATTTAGCTAACTATGGCTACACCTTC. Amino acid sequence: CASTDGDLANYGYTF. Based on the CDR3 plus reference TRBV5-1 and TRBJ1-2, the full variable domain is KAGVTQTPRYLIKTRGQQVTLSCSPISGHRSVSWYQQTPGQGLQFLFEYFSETQRNKGNFPGRFSGRQFSNSRSEMNVSTLELGDSALYLCASTDGDLANYGYTFGSGTRLTVV.

The chain carries TRBV4-3 and TRBJ2-5, with D unclear. The CDR3 length is 15 residues. Trimming shortened V by 1 base and J by 2 bases, and 11 bases separated the two germline ends. Germline CDR1 is LGHNA and CDR2 is YSLEER. The CDR3 DNA reads TGCGCCAGCAGCCAAGTAGCAGCAGTGCAAGAGACCCAGTACTTC. It codes for CASSQVAAVQETQYF.

The V and J genes are TRBV5-1 and TRBJ2-6, with a possible D match to TRBD1 (5 bases). The CDR3 loop spans 15 amino acids. Germline V gene sequence: CDR1 SGHRS, CDR2 YFSETQ. Trimming took off 5 bases at V and 2 bases at J, with 11 bases between the two ends. The CDR3 reads CASRPTGTGANVLTF. CDR3 in DNA: TGCGCCAGCAGGCCAACAGGTACTGGGGCCAACGTCCTGACTTTC.

The V and J genes are TRBV7-2 and TRBJ2-2, with D possibly being TRBD1 (5 bases). This CDR3 has 13 residues. Germline CDR1 reads SGHTA; CDR2 reads FQGNSA. V was shortened by 9 bases and J by 0 bases, with 8 bases between the two germline ends. The CDR3 protein is CARDSANTGELFF. CDR3 nucleotides: TGTGCCAGAGACAGTGCGAACACCGGGGAGCTGTTTTTT.

The V gene is TRBV6-5, the J gene TRBJ2-2, with 8 positions matching TRBD1. Trimming cost V 6 bases and J 2 bases; bases outside gene matches: 2. CDR1 MNHEY and CDR2 SVGAGI come from the germline V gene. The CDR3 contains 14 residues. CDR3 DNA: TGTGCCAGCAGCGGACAGGGTAACACCGGGGAGCTGTTTTTT. As protein: CASSGQGNTGELFF.

V gene TRBV27 combines with J gene TRBJ2-2, with 8 bases identical to TRBD1. The CDR3 loop spans 14 amino acids. Germline values: CDR1 MNHEY, CDR2 SMNVEV (reference sequence). Trimming removed 5 bases from V and 7 bases from J; junction bases left unmatched: 6. This CDR3 reads CASSPYTGGGELFF. The CDR3 region has the DNA TGTGCCAGCAGTCCGTACACAGGGGGCGGGGAGCTGTTTTTT.

The chain is built from TRBV4-3 and TRBJ2-7, with TRBD1 matching 8 bases. In germline, CDR1 is LGHNA, CDR2 YSLEER. The CDR3 consists of 15 residues. The V segment lost 1 base and the J segment 3 bases; nucleotides outside the gene matches: 5. CDR3 sequence reads: CASSQGYRGNYEQYF. The CDR3 nucleotides read TGCGCCAGCAGCCAAGGGTACAGGGGGAACTACGAGCAGTACTTC.

This clone was counted between two and nine times. The CDR3 DNA sequence: TGTGCCAGCAGCTTAGACCAGGTCAATGAGCAGTTCTTC. Its protein product is CASSLDQVNEQFF. The chain carries TRBV7-2 and TRBJ2-1, with D unclear. Germline V gene data show CDR1 as SGHTA and CDR2 as FQGNSA. Trimming took 1 base from V and 6 from J, leaving 7 bases between them. The CDR3 extends over 13 amino acids.

The chain uses TRBV4-1 and TRBJ1-4, with 10 positions matching TRBD1. Per the germline V gene, CDR1 is MGHRA and CDR2 is YSYEKL. CDR3 length: 17 residues. Trimming took 6 bases from V and 4 from J; bases not matched to a gene: 11. The CDR3 loop reads CASRFRDRGPINEKLFF. For the CDR3, the DNA is TGCGCCAGCAGGTTCCGGGACAGGGGTCCTATTAATGAAAAACTGTTTTTT.

The table lists this clone with a count of one. The V gene is TRBV7-9, the J gene TRBJ1-5; TRBD1 matches at 10 bases. The CDR3 is 15 residues long. Looked up from germline, CDR1 is SEHNR and CDR2 is FQNEAQ (reference sequence). Germline trimming cut 5 bases from V and 2 bases from J; bases unmatched to any gene: 3. The CDR3, as DNA: TGTGCCAGCAGCCCTGGGACAGGGGGCAATCAGCCCCAGCATTTT. Translation: CASSPGTGGNQPQHF.

CDR3 in DNA: TGTGCCAGTCGTACAGTCCAAGAGACCCAGTACTTC. Translating it yields CASRTVQETQYF. The chain recombines TRBV19 with TRBJ2-5; D not resolved. The ends were cut back, 8 bases at V and 1 base at J, with 8 bases in the middle. This CDR3 contains 12 residues. Germline V gives CDR1 LNHDA, CDR2 SQIVND (reference sequence).

The chain is built from TRBV27 and TRBJ2-1, with TRBD1 identical over 9 bases. The germline gives CDR1 MNHEY, CDR2 SMNVEV (reference sequence). V lost 4 bases and J lost 5; bases outside the gene matches: 3. The length of the CDR3 is 14 residues. CDR3 protein: CASSYGTGNNEQFF. CDR3 bases: TGTGCCAGCAGTTACGGGACAGGGAACAATGAGCAGTTCTTC.